This T cell receptor beta chain stems from a study of T-cell memory formation after mild COVID-19 (TCRdb year 2021). A note on the overall study: TCR sequence clusters from the two donors were largely donor specific. Two young, previously healthy adult volunteers, one female and one male, were included in the cohort. In a couple of donors, T-cell clones that expanded and contracted after mild COVID-19 were tracked by sequencing TCRalpha and TCRbeta repertoires over time. The paper's findings and limits, for the study overall: The second-wave clones that peaked on day 37 were not confirmed to be SARS-CoV-2 specific. Some responding clones were found in pre-infection memory, which suggests that pre-existing cross-reactive memory T cells took part in the SARS-CoV-2 response. The study covered only two mild cases, and larger cohorts including severe cases with pre-infection samples were considered necessary. From day 15 to 85, contracting clones showed balanced CD4/CD8 phenotypes, whereas a second wave of clones that expanded from day 15 to 37 leaned towards CD4+. Contracting CD4+ clones were found mainly in CM and EM memory subsets, while CD8+ clones were enriched in EMRA.

Note on this clonotype: Its antigen is not yet known. No base-level quality is on record; no much larger clone is a single base apart.

The CDR3 runs 15 residues from the cysteine to the phenylalanine. Of all the DNA, just the CDR3 is kept, 45 bases in frame from base 1. Deletion took 8 bases off V and 4 bases off J, with a span of 17 bases between the germline ends. The germline V gene encodes CDR1 SGHTA and CDR2 FQGNSA. Ficoll-Paque density gradient centrifugation was used to isolate PBMCs. Sequencing relied on an Illumina NovaSeq 6000. TCRalpha and TCRbeta cDNA libraries were constructed by 5'RACE with constant-segment primers, with sample barcodes and unique molecular identifiers being introduced. Trizol reagent was used to extract RNA from every sample. Amplification of the libraries took two PCR steps, and the second step added a second sample barcode plus Illumina TruSeq adapters. The libraries were sequenced on an Illumina NovaSeq using 2 x 150 bp paired-end reads. For the original study's pipeline: The reads were demultiplexed and collapsed into UMI-guided consensus sequences using migec v1.2.7. Using mixcr v2.1.11, UMI consensuses were aligned to TRA and TRB V and J templates and then assembled into clonotypes. A clonotype was counted as expanded or contracted only when both edgeR and NoisET called the clonotype significant, with the noise models trained on biological replicates. For edgeR calls, a false discovery rate-adjusted p below 0.01 and a log2 fold-change threshold of 1 were applied. PCA with hierarchical clustering of max-normalized trajectories of the 1000 most abundant clonotypes was used as exploratory dynamics analysis. The CD4 or CD8 phenotype of responding clones was assigned using the separately sequenced CD4+ and CD8+ repertoires. Clones were called with MiXCR by TCRdb after fastp trimmed the public reads at Q25, and only in-frame beta chains were retained. When rows share a CDR3 protein, they turn into one entry using the most common DNA and genes. TCRdb, rather than the study authors, made the V and J calls. Across this sample there are 400,000 to 500,000 distinct CDR3 sequences, with under 20% seen only once. Under 25% of the sample rests with the top ten.

The origin of this receptor is a man aged 18 to 30 who had mild COVID-19 (a few samples of this study predate the infection). The sample titles of this study are shuffled in the database, so cell type and time point are left out; the donor was told from shared clones. Recombination linked TRBV7-2 to TRBJ2-2; the D gene is perhaps TRBD2, on 5 matching bases. Sample: PBMCs or a T cell subset sorted from them (not recorded which). CDR3 reads: CASLALAAGTGELFF. The DNA is as follows: TGTGCCAGCCTGGCGCTGGCGGCGGGCACCGGGGAGCTGTTTTTT.